These 18 T cell receptor beta chains came from one sample sequenced in a study of CD4 T cells in relation to SARS-CoV-2 and coronaviruses (dated by TCRdb to the early 2020s). Library creation used the immunoSEQ multiplex PCR assay. TCRdb carries this immuneACCESS record with in-frame sequences only. Its versions omit some clonotypes, under half of them owing to an unresolved V gene in the studies checked, with the rest unexplained. Within this sample are about 25,000 clones, with roughly 70% of them counted one time only. Of the sample, 13% falls within the top ten clones. For these TCRs, the target antigens are not known. CD4+ T cells from unexposed donors were collected before the COVID-19 pandemic (2011-2018). Following 10 days of culture, the EasySep CD4+ T cell isolation kit was used to isolate CD4+ T cells. The sequenced sample consisted of CD4+ T cells from PBMCs, cultured in vitro. The receptors originated from a human donor in good health.

J is TRBJ1-2 and V is TRBV4-1; D is perhaps TRBD1 (6 bases). The CDR3 contains 13 residues. CDR1 and CDR2 from the germline V gene are MGHRA and YSYEKL. V lost 1 base to trimming and J lost 6 bases, with 9 bases between them. The CDR3 DNA sequence: TGCGCCAGCAGCCAAGCTAACAGGGATGGCTACACCTTC. Translation: CASSQANRDGYTF.

This clone was picked up one time. This chain uses TRBV10-3 with TRBJ2-5; 9 bases match TRBD2. V lost 5 bases, J lost 4 bases, and 2 bases stayed unmatched. There are 13 residues in the CDR3. Germline lookup yields CDR1 ENHRY and CDR2 SYGVKD. The CDR3, as DNA: TGTGCCATCAGTTTGACTAGCGGAGAGACCCAGTACTTC. This gives the protein CAISLTSGETQYF.

The chain uses TRBV6-6 and TRBJ2-3, with 8 bases that match TRBD2. The germline CDR1 and CDR2 sequences are MNHNY and SVGAGI (reference sequence). This CDR3 has 22 residues. After removal of 5 bases from V and 2 bases from J, the junction contained 27 bases not matched to a gene. The CDR3 here is CASSRRTWTNELAASTTDTQYF. In DNA, the CDR3 is TGTGCCAGCAGTCGCAGGACCTGGACCAACGAACTAGCGGCGAGCACCACAGATACGCAGTATTTT.

This clone occurred a few times. The chain employs TRBV10-3 and TRBJ2-7; D might be TRBD1 (5 bases). With 8 bases removed from V and 3 bases from J, the gap between germline ends came to 14 bases. The CDR3 has 13 residues. Germline-derived CDR1 and CDR2 are ENHRY and SYGVKD. CDR3 amino acids: CAIAPRANYEQYF. CDR3 coding DNA: TGTGCCATCGCCCCCAGGGCTAACTACGAGCAGTACTTC.

The chain links TRBV18 to TRBJ1-5; 9 bases match TRBD1. The CDR3 totals 14 residues. The junction had 0 bases not matched to a gene; V was cut back by 4 bases and J by 2 bases. The germline V gene encodes CDR1 KGHSH and CDR2 LQKENI. In DNA, the CDR3 is TGTGCCAGCTCACGGGACAGGGGCAATCAGCCCCAGCATTTT. This sequence encodes CASSRDRGNQPQHF.

There are a few counts of this clone. The chain combines TRBV18 with TRBJ2-1; 7 nucleotides align to TRBD2. After removal of 3 bases from V and 2 bases from J, the junction contained 4 bases not matched to a gene. The CDR3 extends over 15 amino acids. The germline V gene has CDR1 KGHSH and CDR2 LQKENI. Here the CDR3 reads CASSPFGLAYNEQFF. CDR3 bases: TGTGCCAGCTCACCGTTCGGACTAGCCTACAATGAGCAGTTCTTC.

The genes are TRBV4-3 and TRBJ2-3; D is ambiguous. Trimming pared 0 bases from V and 0 bases from J, leaving 10 bases between. The CDR3 totals 16 residues. Germline CDR1 reads LGHNA; CDR2 reads YSLEER. For the CDR3, the DNA is TGCGCCAGCAGCCAAGAGATGGATACTAGCACAGATACGCAGTATTTT. This codes for CASSQEMDTSTDTQYF.

This clone occurred a few times. The V and J genes are TRBV4-3 and TRBJ1-2, with D uncertain. V was pared by 1 base and J by 6 bases, with 15 bases between. CDR1 is LGHNA, CDR2 YSLEER, per germline. The CDR3 consists of 15 residues. The CDR3 nucleotides read TGCGCCAGCAGCCAAGCACTCCTTTACGCGAATGGCTACACCTTC. It is translated as CASSQALLYANGYTF.

The V and J genes are TRBV4-3 and TRBJ1-5; 8 bases map to TRBD1. CDR3 length: 15 residues. Germline CDR1 and CDR2: LGHNA and YSLEER. V shed 4 bases, J shed 5 bases, and the junction held 7 bases outside the gene matches. The CDR3 coding sequence is TGCGCCAGCAGCCTCGATGACAGGGGTGATCAGCCCCAGCATTTT. This codes for CASSLDDRGDQPQHF.

V is TRBV19 and J is TRBJ1-5; no clear D gene. V was trimmed by 6 bases and J by 4 bases, leaving 13 bases between them. From germline, CDR1 is LNHDA and CDR2 SQIVND (reference sequence). The CDR3 loop spans 14 amino acids. DNA for the CDR3: TGTGCCAGTAGAGCTCGTAATGGTAATCAGCCCCAGCATTTT. Translating gives CASRARNGNQPQHF.

The chain recombines TRBV7-2 with TRBJ1-6; no definite D call. Trimming stripped 1 base from V and 3 bases from J, with 7 bases between. The CDR3 extends over 15 amino acids. CDR1 is SGHTA and CDR2 is FQGNSA in the germline V gene. CDR3 DNA: TGTGCCAGCAGCTTAGGGCAGCTCTATAATTCACCCCTCCACTTT. Protein product: CASSLGQLYNSPLHF.

This clone was counted between two and nine times. The chain carries TRBV6-2 or TRBV6-3 and TRBJ1-1; 8 bases agree with TRBD1. CDR3 size: 16 residues. The germline V gene encodes CDR1 MNHEY and CDR2 SVGEGT. The J segment lost 2 bases and the V segment lost 2 bases, leaving 7 bases of the junction unmatched. The CDR3 loop reads CASSYGGQGLNTEAFF. For the CDR3, the DNA is TGTGCCAGCAGTTACGGCGGACAGGGCCTAAACACTGAAGCTTTCTTT.

The CDR3 DNA sequence: TGTGCCAGCAGCTCCGCAGGGGGGGCTACCGGGGAGCTGTTTTTT. Its protein is CASSSAGGATGELFF. This sequence joins TRBV7-9 and TRBJ2-2; either TRBD1 or TRBD2 may supply D (7 bases each). The V and J ends lost 4 bases and 5 bases respectively, with 14 bases between them. The germline CDR1 and CDR2 sequences are SEHNR and FQNEAQ (reference sequence). This CDR3 has 15 amino acids.

The chain employs TRBV11-2 and TRBJ1-4, with a weak D call TRBD1 (5 bases). Trimming removed 5 bases at V and 5 bases at J, with 12 bases between. Germline CDR1 is SGHAT and CDR2 is FQNNGV. CDR3 length equals 14 residues. In DNA form, the CDR3 reads TGTGCCAGCAGCAGGACAAGTCGCAATGAAAAACTGTTTTTT. It yields the protein CASSRTSRNEKLFF.

The chain uses TRBV11-2 and TRBJ2-3; D ambiguous. The germline CDR1 and CDR2 sequences are SGHAT and FQNNGV. The CDR3 contains 15 residues. V dropped 1 base and J dropped 2 bases, with 10 bases sitting between them. The CDR3 loop reads CASSLVLSPTDTQYF. CDR3 nucleotides: TGTGCCAGCAGCTTAGTGTTGTCCCCCACAGATACGCAGTATTTT.

This rearrangement joins TRBV2 to TRBJ2-3; 12 nucleotides line up with TRBD2. Germline CDR1 SNHLY, CDR2 FYNNEI. The CDR3 totals 15 residues. Unmatched junction bases numbered 9, after V lost 9 bases and J lost 5 bases. CDR3 DNA sequence: TGTGCCAGACGGCCTAGCGGGGGGGGTCAAGATACGCAGTATTTT. Its translation: CARRPSGGGQDTQYF. The entire variable domain, with the rest obtained from reference TRBV2 and TRBJ2-3, is as follows: EPEVTQTPSHQVTQMGQEVILRCVPISNHLYFYWYRQILGQKVEFLVSFYNNEISEKSEIFDDQFSVERPDGSNFTLKIRSTKLEDSAMYFCARRPSGGGQDTQYFGPGTRLTVL.

The chain employs TRBV27 and TRBJ2-6; D may correspond to TRBD1 or TRBD2 (5 bases each). CDR1 is MNHEY, CDR2 SMNVEV, per germline (reference sequence). Trimming removed 6 bases at V and 4 bases at J, with 10 bases between. This CDR3 has 14 residues. DNA for the CDR3: TGTGCCAGCAGCCGGGACCCCGGGGCCAACGTCCTGACTTTC. Translated, it gives CASSRDPGANVLTF.

This clone was recorded once. The chain carries TRBV18 and TRBJ2-6; D is undetermined. Germline V gives CDR1 KGHSH, CDR2 LQKENI. The CDR3 has 18 residues. V was cut by 2 bases and J by 1 base, with 15 bases left in between. This chain's CDR3 is CASSPYSPAQSGANVLTF. The CDR3 bases are TGTGCCAGCTCACCATACTCTCCAGCACAATCTGGGGCCAACGTCCTGACTTTC.